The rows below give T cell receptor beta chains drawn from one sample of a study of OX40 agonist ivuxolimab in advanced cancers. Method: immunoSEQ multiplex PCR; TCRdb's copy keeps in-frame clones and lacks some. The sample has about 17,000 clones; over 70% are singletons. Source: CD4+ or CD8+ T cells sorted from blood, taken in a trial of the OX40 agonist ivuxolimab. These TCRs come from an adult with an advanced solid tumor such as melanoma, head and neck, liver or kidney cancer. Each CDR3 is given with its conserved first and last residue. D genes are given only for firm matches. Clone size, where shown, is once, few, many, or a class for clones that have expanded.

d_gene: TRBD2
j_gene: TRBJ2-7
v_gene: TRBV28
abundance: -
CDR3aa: CASSLLGSGLAGAVTYEQYF
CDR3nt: TGTGCCAGCAGTTTATTAGGGTCGGGACTAGCGGGAGCAGTGACCTACGAGCAGTACTTC

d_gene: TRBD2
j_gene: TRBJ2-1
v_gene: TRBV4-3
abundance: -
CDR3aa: CASSQDVGLATGWDNEQFF
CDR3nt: TGCGCCAGCAGCCAAGATGTGGGACTAGCGACAGGGTGGGACAATGAGCAGTTCTTC

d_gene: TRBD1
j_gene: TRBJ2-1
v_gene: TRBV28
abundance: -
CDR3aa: CASSSRYRGKNNEQFF
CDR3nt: TGTGCCAGCAGTTCAAGGTACAGGGGGAAGAACAATGAGCAGTTCTTC

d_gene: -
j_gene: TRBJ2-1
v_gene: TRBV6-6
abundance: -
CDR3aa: CASSYSKHSGRNEQFF
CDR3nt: TGTGCCAGCAGTTACTCGAAACACTCGGGAAGGAATGAGCAGTTCTTC

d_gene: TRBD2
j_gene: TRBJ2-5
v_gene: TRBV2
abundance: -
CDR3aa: CANRLAGVQETQYF
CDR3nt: TGTGCCAACCGACTAGCGGGAGTACAAGAGACCCAGTACTTC

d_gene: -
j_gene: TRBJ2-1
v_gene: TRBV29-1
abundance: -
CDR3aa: CSVVGRAETIEQFF
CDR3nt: TGCAGCGTTGTGGGAAGGGCCGAAACCATTGAGCAGTTCTTC

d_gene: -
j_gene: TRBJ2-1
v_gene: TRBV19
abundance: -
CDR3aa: CASSIVWGPYNEQFF
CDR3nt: TGTGCCAGTAGTATCGTTTGGGGACCCTACAATGAGCAGTTCTTC

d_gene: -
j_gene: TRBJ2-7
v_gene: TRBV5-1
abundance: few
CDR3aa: CASSLDFAYEQYF
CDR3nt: TGCGCCAGCAGCTTGGATTTCGCCTACGAGCAGTACTTC

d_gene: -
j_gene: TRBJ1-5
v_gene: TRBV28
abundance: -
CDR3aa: CASSIRGFQPQHF
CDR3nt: TGTGCCAGCAGTATCCGGGGGTTTCAGCCCCAGCATTTT

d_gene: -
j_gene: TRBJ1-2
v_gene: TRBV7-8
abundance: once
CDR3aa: CASSPVPLSGYGYTF
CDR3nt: TGTGCCAGCAGCCCAGTCCCGTTGAGCGGCTATGGCTACACCTTC

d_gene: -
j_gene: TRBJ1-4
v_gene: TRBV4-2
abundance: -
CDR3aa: CASSQDWVFNEKLFF
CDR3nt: TGTGCCAGCAGCCAAGATTGGGTTTTTAATGAAAAACTGTTTTTT

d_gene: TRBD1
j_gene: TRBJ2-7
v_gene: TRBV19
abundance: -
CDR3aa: CASSAAGGSYEQYF
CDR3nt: TGTGCCAGTTCCGCGGCAGGGGGATCATACGAGCAGTACTTC

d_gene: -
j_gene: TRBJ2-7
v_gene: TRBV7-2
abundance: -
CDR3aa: CASSFPSYEQYF
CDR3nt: TGTGCCAGCAGCTTCCCGAGCTACGAGCAGTACTTC

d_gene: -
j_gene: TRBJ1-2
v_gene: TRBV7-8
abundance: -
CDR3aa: CASSLVDTNYGYTF
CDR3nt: TGTGCCAGCAGCTTAGTCGACACCAACTATGGCTACACCTTC

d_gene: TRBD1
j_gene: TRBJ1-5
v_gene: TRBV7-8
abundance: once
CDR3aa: CASSFIRFGPQGEGQPQHF
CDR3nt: TGTGCCAGCAGCTTTATCAGGTTCGGGCCGCAGGGGGAAGGACAGCCCCAGCATTTT

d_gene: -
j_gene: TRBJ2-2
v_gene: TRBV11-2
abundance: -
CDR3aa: CASSRGTGELFF
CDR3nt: TGTGCCAGCAGTAGGGGGACCGGGGAGCTGTTTTTT

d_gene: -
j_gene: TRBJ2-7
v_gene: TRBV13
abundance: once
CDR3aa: CASSFREDEQYF
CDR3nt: TGTGCCAGCAGCTTCAGAGAGGACGAGCAGTACTTC

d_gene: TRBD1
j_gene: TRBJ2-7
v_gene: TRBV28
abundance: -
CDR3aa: CASSLYGTGSYEQYF
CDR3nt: TGTGCCAGCAGTTTATATGGGACAGGCTCCTACGAGCAGTACTTC

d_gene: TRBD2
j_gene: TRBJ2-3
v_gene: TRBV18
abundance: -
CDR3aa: CASSPPVAAGDTDTQYF
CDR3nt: TGTGCCAGCTCACCACCGGTTGCAGCGGGAGACACAGATACGCAGTATTTT

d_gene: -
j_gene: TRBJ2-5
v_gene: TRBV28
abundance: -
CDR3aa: CASSLIGVETQYF
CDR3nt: TGTGCCAGCAGTTTAATAGGCGTGGAGACCCAGTACTTC

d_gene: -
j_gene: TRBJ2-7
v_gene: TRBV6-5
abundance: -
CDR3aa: CASSPGTGNYEQYF
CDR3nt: TGTGCCAGCAGTCCCGGGACGGGAAACTACGAGCAGTACTTC

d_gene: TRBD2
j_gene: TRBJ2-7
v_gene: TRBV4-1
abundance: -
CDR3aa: CASSHTSETAYEQYF
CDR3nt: TGCGCCAGCAGCCACACTAGCGAAACAGCCTACGAGCAGTACTTC

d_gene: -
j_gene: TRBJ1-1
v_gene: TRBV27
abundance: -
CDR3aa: CASRGGLYTEAFF
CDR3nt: TGTGCCAGCAGGGGGGGGTTGTACACTGAAGCTTTCTTT

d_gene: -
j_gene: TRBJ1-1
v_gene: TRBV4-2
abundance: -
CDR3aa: CASSQAHLNTEAFF
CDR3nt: TGTGCCAGCAGCCAAGCACACCTTAACACTGAAGCTTTCTTT

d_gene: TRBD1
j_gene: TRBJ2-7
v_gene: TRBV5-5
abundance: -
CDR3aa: CASSPWDSYEQYF
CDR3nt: TGTGCCAGCAGCCCCTGGGACAGCTACGAGCAGTACTTC

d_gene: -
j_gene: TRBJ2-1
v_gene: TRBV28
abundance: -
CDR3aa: CASSSGLWNEQFF
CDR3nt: TGTGCCAGCAGTTCAGGGCTCTGGAATGAGCAGTTCTTC

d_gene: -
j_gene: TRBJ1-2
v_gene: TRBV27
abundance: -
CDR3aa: CASSLYPAKYGYTF
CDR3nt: TGTGCCAGCAGTTTATACCCCGCGAAGTATGGCTACACCTTC

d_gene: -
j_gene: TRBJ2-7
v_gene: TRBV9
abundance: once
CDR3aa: CASSLGGGEQYF
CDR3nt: TGTGCCAGCAGTTTAGGGGGAGGCGAGCAGTACTTC

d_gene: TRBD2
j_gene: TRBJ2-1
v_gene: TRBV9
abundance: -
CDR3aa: CASSSGLAGVLNEQFF
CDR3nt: TGTGCCAGCAGCTCGGGACTAGCGGGAGTCCTCAATGAGCAGTTCTTC

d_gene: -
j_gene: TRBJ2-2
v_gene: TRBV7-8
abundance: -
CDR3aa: CASSLKSGYTGELFF
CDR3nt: TGTGCCAGCAGCTTAAAATCGGGCTACACCGGGGAGCTGTTTTTT

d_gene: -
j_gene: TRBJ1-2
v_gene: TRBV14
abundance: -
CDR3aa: CASSQDYGQIYGYTF
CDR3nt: TGTGCCAGCAGCCAAGATTACGGACAGATCTATGGCTACACCTTC

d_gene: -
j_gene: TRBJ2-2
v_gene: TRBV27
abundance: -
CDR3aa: CASTRRDGNTGELFF
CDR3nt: TGTGCCAGCACTCGTCGGGACGGGAACACCGGGGAGCTGTTTTTT

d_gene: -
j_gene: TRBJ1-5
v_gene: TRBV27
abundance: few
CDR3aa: CASSSPDQPQHF
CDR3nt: TGTGCCAGCAGTTCTCCTGATCAGCCCCAGCATTTT

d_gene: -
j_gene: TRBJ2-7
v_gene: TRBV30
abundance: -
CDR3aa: CAWSVSDAYEQYF
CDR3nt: TGTGCCTGGAGTGTTAGCGACGCATACGAGCAGTACTTC

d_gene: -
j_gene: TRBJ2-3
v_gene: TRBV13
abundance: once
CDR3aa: CAGRQAAEDTQYF
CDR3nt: TGTGCCGGCCGACAGGCAGCAGAGGATACGCAGTATTTT

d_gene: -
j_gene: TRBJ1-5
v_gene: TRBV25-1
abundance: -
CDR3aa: CASSDAGDSNQPQHF
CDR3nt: TGTGCCAGCAGTGACGCCGGAGATAGCAATCAGCCCCAGCATTTT

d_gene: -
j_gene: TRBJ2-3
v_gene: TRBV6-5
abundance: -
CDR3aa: CASNPQGADTQYF
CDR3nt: TGTGCCAGCAATCCACAGGGTGCGGATACGCAGTATTTT

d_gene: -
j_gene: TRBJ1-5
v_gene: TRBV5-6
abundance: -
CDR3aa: CASSAGINQPQHF
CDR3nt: TGTGCCAGCAGCGCGGGAATCAATCAGCCCCAGCATTTT

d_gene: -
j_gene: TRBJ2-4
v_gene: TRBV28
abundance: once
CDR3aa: CASSLFSSLAKNIQYF
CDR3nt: TGTGCCAGCAGTTTATTTTCTTCCTTGGCCAAAAACATTCAGTACTTC

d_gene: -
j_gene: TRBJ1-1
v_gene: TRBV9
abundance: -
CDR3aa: CASSVDGDEAFF
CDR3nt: TGTGCCAGCAGCGTAGATGGGGACGAAGCTTTCTTT